These 20 T cell receptor beta chains came from one sample sequenced in a study of blood T cells in healthy people across ages (dated by TCRdb to 2013 to 2016). Libraries were made using 5' RACE. Sequencing instrument: Illumina HiSeq 2500. A second PCR of roughly 7 to 12 cycles was run with a J-beta primer mix and a sample-barcoded 5' primer. In-frame beta chains were kept once TCRdb had trimmed the public reads at Q25 with fastp and called clones with MiXCR. Rows are combined by CDR3 protein, so each entry shows the most common genes and DNA. The sample includes over a million distinct CDR3 sequences, with 35% to 50% observed a single time. 18% of the sample lies in the top ten. Sequencing used blood. All receptors derive from a woman aged 60 to 75 in good health.

In this sample, this clonotype turned up a few times. The chain links TRBV27 to TRBJ2-7, with TRBD1 matching 9 bases. Trimming took 6 bases from V and 6 from J; bases not matched to a gene: 12. The germline V gene encodes CDR1 MNHEY and CDR2 SMNVEV (reference sequence). The length of the CDR3 is 15 residues. CDR3 amino acids: CASRRGQGRIGEQYF. The CDR3 DNA sequence: TGTGCCAGCAGGCGGGGACAGGGTAGAATAGGCGAGCAGTACTTC.

This chain uses TRBV24-1 with TRBJ2-3, with 7 bases that match TRBD2. V lost 3 bases and J lost 0; bases outside the gene matches: 5. This CDR3 is 16 amino acids long. Germline V gene lookup returns CDR1 KGHDR and CDR2 SFDVKD. The CDR3 region has the DNA TGTGCCACCAGTGATCGTTCTAGCGGTAGCACAGATACGCAGTATTTT. Residues: CATSDRSSGSTDTQYF.

This clonotype came up a few times. The chain has TRBV7-7 and TRBJ2-2; D gene ambiguous. There are 15 residues in the CDR3. Trimming pared 1 base from V and 0 bases from J, leaving 6 bases between. Germline-derived CDR1 and CDR2 are SSHAT and FNYEAQ (reference sequence). The CDR3 DNA reads TGTGCCAGCAGCTTAGGACCCTCGAACACCGGGGAGCTGTTTTTT. Its translation is CASSLGPSNTGELFF.

This clonotype has a handful of counts. The chain has TRBV5-1 and TRBJ2-7; 7 bases map to TRBD1. This CDR3 region has 14 residues. Trimming took 3 bases from V and 2 from J; bases not matched to a gene: 5. The germline V gene encodes CDR1 SGHRS and CDR2 YFSETQ. The CDR3 sequence is CASSWVTGTYEQYF. In DNA form, the CDR3 reads TGCGCCAGCAGCTGGGTGACAGGGACCTACGAGCAGTACTTC.

The chain combines TRBV7-2 with TRBJ1-1; D uncertain. V shed 2 bases and J shed 4 bases, with 8 bases lying between them. From germline, CDR1 is SGHTA and CDR2 FQGNSA. This CDR3 has 13 amino acids. The CDR3: CASSLWRVTEAFF. In nucleotides, the CDR3 is TGTGCCAGCAGCTTATGGCGGGTCACTGAAGCTTTCTTT.

The chain employs TRBV20-1 and TRBJ2-4, with TRBD2 matching 14 bases. The J segment lost 6 bases and the V segment lost 6 bases, leaving 7 bases of the junction unmatched. CDR3 length: 15 amino acids. Germline CDR1 reads DFQATT; CDR2 reads SNEGSKA (reference sequence). CDR3 sequence reads: CSAGTSGRLGNIQYF. DNA for the CDR3: TGCAGTGCCGGGACTAGCGGGAGATTGGGAAACATTCAGTACTTC.

This clonotype was counted many times. CDR3 residues: CASSLTSGTYNEQFF. The CDR3 DNA is TGTGCCAGCAGCTTGACTAGCGGGACCTACAATGAGCAGTTCTTC. The chain recombines TRBV7-3 with TRBJ2-1; 11 nucleotides match TRBD2. The germline CDR1 and CDR2 sequences are SGHTA and FQGTGA. The CDR3 is 15 residues long. J was trimmed by 2 bases and V by 3 bases; bases with no gene match: 0.

V usage is TRBV7-8 and J usage is TRBJ2-3, with unresolved D. The V end lost 5 bases, the J end lost 0 bases, and 12 bases lay between the germline ends. This CDR3 comprises 15 residues. Germline V lookup: CDR1 SGHVS, CDR2 FQNEAQ. The CDR3 bases are TGTGCCAGCAGCCCCACGCGGATGAGCACAGATACGCAGTATTTT. This gives the protein CASSPTRMSTDTQYF.

The table lists this clonotype with a few counts. V gene TRBV7-9 combines with J gene TRBJ1-2, with D uncertain. The CDR3 runs to 13 residues. Trimming cost V 2 bases and J 8 bases, with 12 bases left between them. Looked up from germline, CDR1 is SEHNR and CDR2 is FQNEAQ (reference sequence). This CDR3 is CASSLHGFEGYTF. CDR3 bases: TGTGCCAGCAGCTTACATGGATTTGAGGGCTACACCTTC.

Regarding this clonotype: It may be a read error: a sequence one base away is much more abundant. The genes are TRBV20-1 and TRBJ2-3; D may be TRBD1 or TRBD2 (6 bases each). This CDR3 spans 12 amino acids. In germline, CDR1 is DFQATT, CDR2 SNEGSKA (reference sequence). The CDR3: CSGRGDTGTQYF. The CDR3 nucleotides are TGCAGTGGTAGGGGGGACACAGGTACGCAGTATTTT.

The rearrangement uses TRBV4-2 and TRBJ2-1; D ambiguous. This CDR3 comprises 15 residues. Germline-derived CDR1 and CDR2 are LGHNA and YNFKEQ. V shed 2 bases and J shed 6 bases, with 14 bases lying between them. Here the CDR3 DNA reads TGTGCCAGCAGCCAACCCGGTGGCTACTTCAATGAGCAGTTCTTC. It encodes CASSQPGGYFNEQFF.

This clonotype appeared a few times. V and J are TRBV20-1 and TRBJ2-1; D is undetermined. V was pared by 2 bases and J by 8 bases, with 13 bases between. Germline values: CDR1 DFQATT, CDR2 SNEGSKA (reference sequence). The CDR3 consists of 13 residues. Here the CDR3 DNA reads TGCAGTGCTAGAATCCCTAGAGTCCATGAGCAGTTCTTC. Translation: CSARIPRVHEQFF.

The chain links TRBV25-1 to TRBJ1-1, with 8 bases lining up with TRBD1. The CDR3 extends over 14 amino acids. With V trimmed by 5 bases and J by 6 bases, 8 bases remained unmatched. Germline V gene data show CDR1 as MGHDK and CDR2 as SYGVNS. The CDR3 here is CASSYGQGGAEAFF. Here the CDR3 DNA reads TGTGCCAGCAGTTACGGACAGGGTGGCGCTGAAGCTTTCTTT.

Only a few counts were recorded for this clonotype. This chain joins TRBV20-1 and TRBJ1-2, with D uncertain. Trimming removed 0 bases at V and 8 bases at J, with 13 bases between. Per the germline V gene, CDR1 is DFQATT and CDR2 is SNEGSKA (reference sequence). CDR3 length equals 13 residues. The CDR3 DNA reads as TGCAGTGCTAGAGATCGAGCTACTTGGGGCTACACCTTC. Its protein product is CSARDRATWGYTF.

This clonotype was detected only once. V is TRBV6-5 and J is TRBJ2-5; perhaps TRBD1 as D (5 bases). This CDR3 has 14 residues. Germline V gene sequence: CDR1 MNHEY, CDR2 SVGAGI. Trimming removed 4 bases at V and 5 bases at J, with 14 bases between. In DNA form, the CDR3 reads TGTGCCAGCAGTTGGGGCAGTCTCAGGGAGACCCAGTACTTC. Encoded protein: CASSWGSLRETQYF.

A word on this clonotype: A much bigger clone sits one base away, suggesting this may be a read error. The chain employs TRBV29-1 and TRBJ2-5; a possible D gene is TRBD1 (6 bases). The length of the CDR3 is 13 residues. The germline gives CDR1 SQVTM, CDR2 ANQGSEA. This CDR3 is CSADSSNQETQNF. As DNA, the CDR3 is TGCAGCGCGGACAGTTCCAACCAAGAGACCCAGAACTTC.

The chain couples TRBV6-1 to TRBJ2-5, with TRBD2 identical over 8 bases. V lost 6 bases to trimming and J lost 6 bases; unmatched junction nucleotides: 9. Germline V gene data show CDR1 as MNHNS and CDR2 as SASEGT. The CDR3 consists of 14 residues. CDR3 region: CASRLGLGLKTQYF. As DNA, the CDR3 is TGTGCCAGCAGGCTGGGACTAGGGTTAAAGACCCAGTACTTC.

This clonotype was detected a few times. The chain combines TRBV27 with TRBJ2-5, with D possibly TRBD1 on 6 matching bases. CDR1 and CDR2 (germline): MNHEY, SMNVEV (reference sequence). The V and J ends lost 4 bases and 4 bases respectively, with 13 bases between them. The CDR3 is 14 residues long. DNA of the CDR3: TGTGCCAGCAGTTCGACAGGATTTCGAGAGACCCAGTACTTC. It yields the protein CASSSTGFRETQYF.

This clonotype was counted a few times. The V gene is TRBV5-1, the J gene TRBJ2-5, with 7 positions matching TRBD2. This CDR3 is built from 16 residues. The germline gives CDR1 SGHRS, CDR2 YFSETQ. Losses at the gene ends were 6 bases for V and 2 bases for J; bases not matched to a gene: 13. In DNA form, the CDR3 reads TGCGCCAGCACCCCGGAGGCTAGCGGTCATCAAGAGACCCAGTACTTC. It yields the protein CASTPEASGHQETQYF.

This clonotype was found once. The chain links TRBV12-3 or TRBV12-4 to TRBJ2-4; weak D call: TRBD1 (6 bases). This CDR3 region has 14 residues. The V end lost 5 bases, the J end lost 3 bases, and 11 bases lay between the germline ends. CDR3 nucleotides: TGTGCCAGCAGTAATCAGGGGAACAAAAACATTCAGTACTTC. Its translation: CASSNQGNKNIQYF.